The rows below give T cell receptor beta chains drawn from one sample of a study of blood T cell repertoires in COVID-19. Libraries were prepared by immunoSEQ multiplex PCR; TCRdb keeps only in-frame clonotypes and omits some of them. The table has about 100,000 clones, around 88% seen once. Sequences were obtained from peripheral blood. The receptors stem from a man aged 80 or over with acute or convalescent COVID-19. CDR3s leave out the opening cysteine and the closing phenylalanine or tryptophan.

CDR3 protein,V gene
ASSQEEVAGIQETQY,TRBV3-1/TRBV3-2
ASSLDRNEQF,TRBV11-3
ASSSQMKREGRGDTQY,TRBV28
ASSLGSSGTTDTQY,TRBV5-4
ASRSHHASGTADTQY,TRBV28
AWSELRGEQY,TRBV30
ASSRTGAQETQY,TRBV7-6
ASSTYAAQGGTEAF,TRBV19
ASSLAGEYEQY,TRBV11-2
ASSFLGHTDTQY,TRBV5-1
ASSWDRGSTEAF,TRBV6-5
ASREREVTSTDTQY,TRBV2
ASSYLIGGGRTEAF,TRBV6-2/TRBV6-3
AISGTGDTEAF,TRBV10-3
ASSYSNRSPYEQY,TRBV6-5
ASSVDRGGTDTQY,TRBV9
ASSEQGDNQPQH,TRBV2
ASSLGAPLTGELF,TRBV7-9
ASTLRTGLHQPQH,TRBV28
ASSLMGASGSASTDTQY,TRBV7-9
ASSQEGLAGDEQY,TRBV4-3
ASSYGGVSGANVLT,TRBV6-2/TRBV6-3
ASSQVGAGEQY,TRBV3-1/TRBV3-2
SVQLGAGNQPQH,TRBV29-1
ASSVGLTLNTEAF,TRBV9
ASSLSSGELF,TRBV5-6
AISLRDTSGEQY,TRBV10-3
ASRAAGGGQPQH,TRBV19
ASRSGGRTGELF,TRBV27
ASSLARGYTGELF,TRBV7-2
ASSFSRLAGMGYEQY,TRBV6-9
ASSLAWTGARGAF,TRBV5-1